Included here is one TCR beta chain sequence, with context. What this receptor recognizes is not known. Base qualities are not provided; no much larger clone lies one nucleotide away. This entry is derived from a study of CD8 T cells in Susac syndrome (dated 2019 in TCRdb). For the study in its entirety: The study used repertoire sequencing to test whether antigen drove CD8+ T cell activation and differentiation in Susac syndrome.

The V and J ends are trimmed by 2 bases and 7 bases, leaving 12 bases between them. According to the germline V gene, CDR1 reads SGHDN and CDR2 reads FVKESK. Including cysteine and phenylalanine, the CDR3 has 14 amino acids. The read is trimmed to its CDR3 DNA, 42 bases read in frame from base 1. Results and caveats for the whole study, not just this receptor: The number of individuals in the TCR sequencing and HLA analysis was recognized as being relatively small.

Peripheral blood CD8+ and CD4+ T cells from healthy donors, Susac syndrome patients and multiple sclerosis patients were profiled using high-throughput TCR beta sequencing. Healthy donors were included as age- and sex-matched controls. Bulk CD8+ and CD4+ T cells were purified magnetically by negative isolation, whereas CD8+ TEMRA cells were enriched by FACS. Blood was collected in EDTA tubes and processed within 24 hours, with PBMCs isolated through density gradient centrifugation. PBMCs destined for TCR sequencing were cryopreserved in liquid nitrogen and later thawed in a 37 °C water bath. Purity of sorted or isolated CD4+, CD8+ and CD8+ TEMRA cells was at least 90%. RNA was extracted using the RNeasy kit, and roughly 0.45 to 1 ug of the RNA was reverse transcribed with random hexamers. The immunoSEQ multiplex PCR assay, covering 54 Vbeta and 13 Jbeta segments, was used to amplify TCR beta CDR3 regions. To correct PCR amplification bias, a synthetic template baseline was used for both primer optimization and computational correction. Per the source publication's procedure: Only productive sequences were kept, with reads annotated to V, D and J genes according to IMGT and analyzed in immunoSEQ Analyzer. Clonality was calculated as one minus the Shannon entropy normalized by log2 of the number of productive unique sequences. For each patient and control, public and private clones were evaluated among the 100 most prevalent clones. A clone was defined as Susac-specific if it was absent from the healthy and MS cohorts, from over 1,000 published viral clones and from other ImmuneACCESS disease sequences. In TCRdb, the public reads were trimmed at Q25 with fastp and aligned with MiXCR, with productive beta chains retained. Identical CDR3 proteins give one entry, which carries the most common genes and DNA. What appears here as the V and J calls and clone size reflects TCRdb's work, not the paper's. Here the sample has 150,000 to 200,000 distinct CDR3 sequences; about 93% occur a single time. Jointly, the top ten make up roughly 0.15% of the sample.

This chain is built from TRBV14 and TRBJ2-1, with a tentative D gene TRBD2 over 5 matching bases. The sample taken for sequencing was CD4+ T cells from PBMCs. The source of this sequence is a human donor in good health. The CDR3 region has the sequence CASSQREGWNEQFF. The DNA sequence is given as TGTGCCAGCAGCCAACGGGAAGGGTGGAATGAGCAGTTCTTC.